These T cell receptor beta chains were read from a single sample in a study of blood T cell repertoires in COVID-19. The assay was immunoSEQ multiplex PCR, and TCRdb's table has in-frame clones only and misses some. The repertoire includes about 110,000 clones, 65% to 80% of them detected once, and roughly a fifth sits in the top ten. The sample was peripheral blood. The receptors were sampled from a woman between 65 and 79 years old with acute or convalescent COVID-19. The CDR3 runs from the conserved cysteine through the conserved F or W. D genes are given only for firm matches. Clone sizes are given selectively: once, few, many, or a class where the clone is expanded.

.	TRBV19	15	TRBJ1-4	.	TGTGCCAGTAGTGCTTGGGCAGGTAGTAATGAAAAACTGTTTTTT	CASSAWAGSNEKLFF
.	TRBV2	14	TRBJ2-7	.	TGTGCCAGCAGTGAGGACAGCCCGGCCTACGAGCAGTACTTC	CASSEDSPAYEQYF
.	TRBV11-2	15	TRBJ2-3	few	TGTGCCAGCAGCTTCCACGGAGGAAGCACAGATACGCAGTATTTT	CASSFHGGSTDTQYF
.	TRBV6-5	12	TRBJ1-2	.	TGTGCCAGCAGTCTCCTAGGCCATGGCTACACCTTC	CASSLLGHGYTF
TRBD1	TRBV19	14	TRBJ1-4	.	TGTGCCAGTAGTGGACAGGCTACTAATGAAAAACTGTTTTTT	CASSGQATNEKLFF
TRBD1	TRBV11-2	16	TRBJ1-5	few	TGTGCCAGCAGCTTCGGACAGGGCCCGATCAATCAGCCCCAGCATTTT	CASSFGQGPINQPQHF
.	TRBV5-4	20	TRBJ1-6	.	TGTGCCAGCAGCTTATTATCGGGGGAAAGTGAGTGGTCCTATAATTCACCCCTCCACTTT	CASSLLSGESEWSYNSPLHF
TRBD1	TRBV5-1	17	TRBJ2-3	.	TGCGCCAGCAGCCCACCCGGGACAGGGGTTAGGGCAGATACGCAGTATTTT	CASSPPGTGVRADTQYF
TRBD1	TRBV11-2	17	TRBJ1-2	once	TGTGCCAGCAGCTTACGGGCGGGACAGGGCGGATTCTATGGCTACACCTTC	CASSLRAGQGGFYGYTF
TRBD1	TRBV2	15	TRBJ1-5	few	TGTGCCAGCTCCGGGACAGGGGCCTCCAATCAGCCCCAGCATTTT	CASSGTGASNQPQHF
.	TRBV6-6	15	TRBJ1-1	few	TGTGCCAGCAGTTACCTGGGACATCTTAACACTGAAGCTTTCTTT	CASSYLGHLNTEAFF
.	TRBV5-1	14	TRBJ1-5	.	TGCGCCAGCAGCTTGGACGGAGGGGATCAGCCCCAGCATTTT	CASSLDGGDQPQHF
TRBD1	TRBV27	20	TRBJ2-2	once	TGTGCCAGCAGTTCCACCCCGCCCGGGACAGGGAAGAGAGGGACCGGGGAGCTGTTTTTT	CASSSTPPGTGKRGTGELFF
.	TRBV19	16	TRBJ1-5	.	TGTGCCAGTAGTATAGTGGCGGGTGGTACCAATCAGCCCCAGCATTTT	CASSIVAGGTNQPQHF
TRBD1	TRBV19	15	TRBJ1-5	.	TGTGCCAGTAGTATAGCAGGACAGGGAGGACAGCCCCAGCATTTT	CASSIAGQGGQPQHF
.	TRBV7-8	17	TRBJ1-2	.	TGTGCCAGCAGCTTGTGGACCCGGGAAAAAGAGGACTATGGCTACACCTTC	CASSLWTREKEDYGYTF
TRBD1	TRBV9	14	TRBJ1-1	.	TGTGCCAGCAGCCCACAGGGGGCCAGCACTGAAGCTTTCTTT	CASSPQGASTEAFF
TRBD1	TRBV19	17	TRBJ1-4	.	TGTGCCAGTAGCCGGACCCTGACCGGGACAGTAAATGAAAAACTGTTTTTT	CASSRTLTGTVNEKLFF
TRBD1	TRBV29-1	12	TRBJ1-2	few	TGCAGCGCAGGGGGCGCTGAGAATGGCTACACCTTC	CSAGGAENGYTF
.	TRBV6-2/TRBV6-3	15	TRBJ1-3	.	TGTGCCAGCAGCAGTTACCGTGTTACAGGAAACACCATATATTTT	CASSSYRVTGNTIYF